Below, one TCR beta chain is given with its context. Antigen unknown. This sample is drawn from a study of T cell responses to AZD1222 COVID-19 vaccine. Study results and limitations: Clonal diversity was possibly underestimated, and white British individuals and females predominated among donors. The study sampled repertoires only after the peak T cell response.

Generated by immunoSEQ multiplex PCR, the TCRdb table keeps only in-frame clones and is missing some. The table includes 250,000 to 300,000 clones, about 94% detected once. Germline V lookup: CDR1 MNHEY, CDR2 SMNVEV (reference sequence). This CDR3 has 15 amino acids. J gave up 3 bases and V 5 bases, and 6 bases lay outside the gene matches. This sequence joins TRBV27 and TRBJ2-7, with TRBD2 matching 11 bases. This sequence was found in an adult who received the AZD1222 COVID-19 vaccine. The specimen was peripheral blood, collected 28 days after the second AZD1222 dose. The CDR3 coding sequence is TGTGCCAGCAGTCCCTCGACTAGCGGGGACTACGAGCAGTACTTC. Its protein product is CASSPSTSGDYEQYF.